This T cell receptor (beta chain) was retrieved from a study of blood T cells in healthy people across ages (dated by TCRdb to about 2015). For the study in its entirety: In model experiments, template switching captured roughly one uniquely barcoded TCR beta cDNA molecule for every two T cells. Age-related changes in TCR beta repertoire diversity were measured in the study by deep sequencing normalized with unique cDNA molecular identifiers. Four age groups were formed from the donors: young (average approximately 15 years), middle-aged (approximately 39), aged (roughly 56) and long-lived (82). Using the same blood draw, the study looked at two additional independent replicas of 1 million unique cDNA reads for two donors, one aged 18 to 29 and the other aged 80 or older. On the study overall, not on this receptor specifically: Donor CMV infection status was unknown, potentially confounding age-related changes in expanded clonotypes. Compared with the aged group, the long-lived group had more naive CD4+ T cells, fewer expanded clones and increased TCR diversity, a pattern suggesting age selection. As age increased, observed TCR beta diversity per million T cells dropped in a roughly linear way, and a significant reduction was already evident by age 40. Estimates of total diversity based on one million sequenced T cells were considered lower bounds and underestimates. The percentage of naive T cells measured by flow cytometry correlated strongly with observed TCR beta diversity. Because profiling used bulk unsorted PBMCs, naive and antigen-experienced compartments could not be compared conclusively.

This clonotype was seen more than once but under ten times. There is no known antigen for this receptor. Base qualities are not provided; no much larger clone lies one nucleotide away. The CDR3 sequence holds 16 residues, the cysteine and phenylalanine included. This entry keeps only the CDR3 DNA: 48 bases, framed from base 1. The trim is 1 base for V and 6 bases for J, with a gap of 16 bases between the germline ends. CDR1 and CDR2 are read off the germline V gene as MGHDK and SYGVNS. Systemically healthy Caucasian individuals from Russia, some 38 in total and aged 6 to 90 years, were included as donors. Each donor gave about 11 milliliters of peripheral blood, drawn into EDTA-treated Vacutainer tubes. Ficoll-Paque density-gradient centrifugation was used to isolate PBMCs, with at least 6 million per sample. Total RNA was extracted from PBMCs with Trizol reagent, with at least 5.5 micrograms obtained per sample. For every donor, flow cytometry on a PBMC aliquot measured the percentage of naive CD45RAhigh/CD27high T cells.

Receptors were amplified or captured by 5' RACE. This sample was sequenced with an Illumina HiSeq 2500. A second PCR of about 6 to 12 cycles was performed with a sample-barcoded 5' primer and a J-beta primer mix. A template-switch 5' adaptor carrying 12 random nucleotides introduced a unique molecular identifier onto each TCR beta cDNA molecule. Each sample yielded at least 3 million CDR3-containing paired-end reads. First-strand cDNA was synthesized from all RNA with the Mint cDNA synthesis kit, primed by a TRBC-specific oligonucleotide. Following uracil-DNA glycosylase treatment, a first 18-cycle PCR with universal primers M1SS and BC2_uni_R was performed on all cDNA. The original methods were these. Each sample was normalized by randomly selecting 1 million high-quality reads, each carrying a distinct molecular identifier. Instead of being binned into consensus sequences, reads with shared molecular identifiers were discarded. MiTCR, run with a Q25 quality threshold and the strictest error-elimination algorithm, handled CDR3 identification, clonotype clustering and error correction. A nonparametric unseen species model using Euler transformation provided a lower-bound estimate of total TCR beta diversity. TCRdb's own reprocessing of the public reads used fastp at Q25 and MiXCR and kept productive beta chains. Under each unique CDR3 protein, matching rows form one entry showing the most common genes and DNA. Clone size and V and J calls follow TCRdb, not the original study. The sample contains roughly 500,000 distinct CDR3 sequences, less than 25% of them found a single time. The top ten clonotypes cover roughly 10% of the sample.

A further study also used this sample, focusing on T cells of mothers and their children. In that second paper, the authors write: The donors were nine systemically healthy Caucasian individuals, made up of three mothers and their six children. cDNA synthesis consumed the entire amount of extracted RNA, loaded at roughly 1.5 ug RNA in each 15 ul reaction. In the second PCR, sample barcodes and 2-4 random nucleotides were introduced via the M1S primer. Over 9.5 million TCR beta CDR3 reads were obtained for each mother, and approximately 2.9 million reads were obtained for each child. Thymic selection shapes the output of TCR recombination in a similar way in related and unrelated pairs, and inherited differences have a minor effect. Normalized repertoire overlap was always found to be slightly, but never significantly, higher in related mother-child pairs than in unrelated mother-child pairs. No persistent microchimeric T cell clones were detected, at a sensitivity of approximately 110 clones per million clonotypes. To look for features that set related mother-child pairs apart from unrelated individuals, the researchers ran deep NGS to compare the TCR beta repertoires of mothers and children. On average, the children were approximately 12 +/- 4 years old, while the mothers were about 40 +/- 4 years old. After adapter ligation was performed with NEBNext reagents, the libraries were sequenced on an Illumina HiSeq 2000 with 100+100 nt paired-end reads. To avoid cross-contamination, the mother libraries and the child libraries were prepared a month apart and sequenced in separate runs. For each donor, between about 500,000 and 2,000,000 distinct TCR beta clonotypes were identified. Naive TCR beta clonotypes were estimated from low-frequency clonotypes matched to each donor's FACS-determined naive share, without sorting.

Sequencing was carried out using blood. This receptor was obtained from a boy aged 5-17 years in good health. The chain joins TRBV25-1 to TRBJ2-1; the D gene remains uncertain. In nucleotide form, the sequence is TGTGCCAGCAGTGAATCCCCGGCCCCCCCGGGCAATGAGCAGTTCTTC. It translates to CASSESPAPPGNEQFF.